This T cell receptor (beta chain) was observed in a study of T cells after posttransplantation cyclophosphamide. The CDR3 spans 15 residues. V gave up 2 bases and J gave up 0 bases; unmatched junction bases: 2. Germline V gene data show CDR1 as SGHRS and CDR2 as YFSETQ. Notes on the study in general: Later blood repertoires were often dominated by clones from the donor CD8+ memory compartment. Recipient CMV seropositivity and CMV reactivation strongly tracked TRB clonality. TRB overlap between skin or GI tissue T cells and blood was limited.

Measured with immunoSEQ multiplex PCR; TCRdb has only the in-frame clones, and not every one. The data contain around 20,000 clones, over 95% of them singletons. Note on this clone: Its antigen is as yet unknown.

The naive gate required viable CD3+CD4+ or CD3+CD8+ cells with CCR7+CD45RA+CD45RO-CD95-CD27+CD28+ phenotype. On the day of bone marrow donation, the related graft donor provided peripheral blood. V and J are TRBV5-1 and TRBJ2-1, with 7 bases fitting TRBD2. Sequencing input: naive CD4+ T cells sorted from PBMCs. This receptor was taken from a man aged 40-49 years in good health, CMV-negative, and a related stem cell transplant donor. CDR3 region: CASSFGGSSYNEQFF. The CDR3 DNA sequence: TGCGCCAGCAGCTTCGGGGGGAGCTCCTACAATGAGCAGTTCTTC. The full variable domain, completed using reference TRBV5-1 and TRBJ2-1, is KAGVTQTPRYLIKTRGQQVTLSCSPISGHRSVSWYQQTPGQGLQFLFEYFSETQRNKGNFPGRFSGRQFSNSRSEMNVSTLELGDSALYLCASSFGGSSYNEQFFGPGTRLTVL.